These 15 T cell receptor beta chains share one sample of origin, sequenced in a study of chemoradiotherapy in HPV16-positive cancers (dated by TCRdb to between 2021 and 2024). Libraries came from the immunoSEQ multiplex PCR assay. TCRdb provides this immuneACCESS table in a form limited to in-frame rearrangements. Some clones are lacking; in checked studies, under half of them reflect an unresolved V gene, and why the rest are absent is not known. Here the sample has more than 10,000 clones; 70% to 85% occur a single time. The ten largest make up about 1.5% of the sample. Collection took place from a patient who underwent chemoradiotherapy. These receptors originate from a human donor with HPV-associated anogenital cancer.

The chain recombines TRBV18 with TRBJ2-3; D is unresolved. The germline V gene encodes CDR1 KGHSH and CDR2 LQKENI. The CDR3 runs 12 residues. Trimming stripped 2 bases from V and 6 bases from J, with 6 bases between. Here the CDR3 reads CASSPEWDTQYF. CDR3 coding DNA: TGTGCCAGCTCACCAGAGTGGGATACGCAGTATTTT. Drawing the rest from reference TRBV18 and TRBJ2-3, the complete variable domain is NAGVMQNPRHLVRRRGQEARLRCSPMKGHSHVYWYRQLPEEGLKFMVYLQKENIIDESGMPKERFSAEFPKEGPSILRIQQVVRGDSAAYFCASSPEWDTQYFGPGTRLTVL.

The chain employs TRBV27 and TRBJ2-7, with D possibly being TRBD1 (6 bases). The CDR3 runs to 16 residues. V lost 1 base, J lost 6 bases, and 19 bases lay in between. Germline assignment: CDR1 MNHEY and CDR2 SMNVEV (reference sequence). DNA of the CDR3: TGTGCCAGCAGTTTATACAGGGAAAGTTTTGCGCGCGAGCAGTACTTC. Protein: CASSLYRESFAREQYF.

The rearrangement uses TRBV27 and TRBJ1-2; TRBD1 might be the D (5 bases). Germline assignment: CDR1 MNHEY and CDR2 SMNVEV (reference sequence). The CDR3 has 15 amino acids. V lost 5 bases to trimming and J lost 0 bases, with 13 bases between them. This chain's CDR3 is CASSPLDSTNYGYTF. CDR3 nucleotides: TGTGCCAGCAGTCCACTAGACAGCACTAACTATGGCTACACCTTC.

V is TRBV19 and J is TRBJ1-2; no clear D gene. The CDR3 is made up of 12 amino acids. Trimming took off 7 bases at V and 0 bases at J, with 6 bases between the two ends. CDR1 is LNHDA, CDR2 SQIVND, per germline (reference sequence). CDR3: CASTLTNYGYTF. DNA for the CDR3: TGTGCCAGTACCCTAACTAACTATGGCTACACCTTC.

V is TRBV28 and J is TRBJ2-3; D possibly corresponds to TRBD2 (6 bases). The germline CDR1 and CDR2 sequences are MDHEN and SYDVKM. This CDR3 is built from 16 residues. Trimming removed 5 bases from V and 4 bases from J, with 19 bases in between. CDR3 in amino acids: CASSAGSQSTADTQYF. DNA for the CDR3: TGTGCCAGCAGTGCGGGGTCCCAAAGTACAGCAGATACGCAGTATTTT.

The chain carries TRBV11-2 and TRBJ1-2; D gene ambiguous. The CDR3 spans 18 residues. Germline CDR1 reads SGHAT; CDR2 reads FQNNGV. V was trimmed by 2 bases and J by 7 bases, leaving 26 bases between them. CDR3 bases: TGTGCCAGCAGCTTAATACCCCAAAAGAATAGTCCCTTGGGTGGCTACACCTTC. It specifies CASSLIPQKNSPLGGYTF. The full variable domain, rest sourced from reference TRBV11-2 and TRBJ1-2, is EAGVAQSPRYKIIEKRQSVAFWCNPISGHATLYWYQQILGQGPKLLIQFQNNGVVDDSQLPKDRFSAERLKGVDSTLKIQPAKLEDSAVYLCASSLIPQKNSPLGGYTFGSGTRLTVV.

V and J are TRBV11-3 and TRBJ2-1; D call uncertain. CDR1 and CDR2 from the germline V gene are SGHNT and YENEEA. The V end was cut by 0 bases, the J end by 0 bases, with 9 bases between. The length of the CDR3 is 16 residues. CDR3 region: CASSLEATLSYNEQFF. The DNA for the CDR3 is TGTGCCAGCAGCTTAGAGGCAACCCTCTCCTACAATGAGCAGTTCTTC. The full variable domain, rest sourced from reference TRBV11-3 and TRBJ2-1, is EAGVVQSPRYKIIEKKQPVAFWCNPISGHNTLYWYLQNLGQGPELLIRYENEEAVDDSQLPKDRFSAERLKGVDSTLKIQPAELGDSAVYLCASSLEATLSYNEQFFGPGTRLTVL.

The chain combines TRBV27 with TRBJ2-2; 9 positions match TRBD1. This CDR3 contains 16 residues. V gave up 5 bases and J gave up 7 bases; unmatched junction bases: 11. Germline V gene lookup returns CDR1 MNHEY and CDR2 SMNVEV (reference sequence). CDR3 residues: CASSTTGGAGVGELFF. As DNA, the CDR3 is TGTGCCAGCAGTACCACAGGGGGCGCGGGAGTCGGGGAGCTGTTTTTT.

The table lists this clone with a few counts. The genes are TRBV10-1 and TRBJ1-3; no firm D call. V was shortened by 7 bases and J by 1 base, with 11 bases between the two germline ends. Germline-derived CDR1 and CDR2 are WNHNN and SYGVQD (reference sequence). The CDR3 consists of 14 residues. The CDR3 region is CASMKGRSGNTIYF. CDR3 coding DNA: TGCGCCAGCATGAAGGGAAGATCTGGAAACACCATATATTTT.

V is TRBV6-4 and J is TRBJ2-1, with 12 nucleotides matching TRBD2. Germline V gives CDR1 MRHNA, CDR2 SNTAGT. Trimming took 4 bases from V and 6 from J; bases not matched to a gene: 7. This CDR3 spans 16 amino acids. The CDR3 loop reads CASSVAQTSGGNEQFF. The CDR3 bases are TGTGCCAGCAGTGTCGCTCAGACTAGCGGGGGCAATGAGCAGTTCTTC.

CDR3 in DNA: TGCAGTGCCCGAATTGCAAGTGGCTACACCTTC. Translation gives CSARIASGYTF. This chain connects TRBV20-1 to TRBJ1-2; D gene ambiguous. Trimming pared 6 bases from V and 7 bases from J, leaving 12 bases between. CDR1 and CDR2 from the germline V gene are DFQATT and SNEGSKA (reference sequence). CDR3 size: 11 residues.

The chain combines TRBV5-4 with TRBJ1-2, with D possibly being TRBD1 (6 bases). CDR1 is SGHNT, CDR2 YYREEE, per germline (reference sequence). The germline V and J ends were trimmed by 4 bases and 7 bases, with 20 bases remaining between them. This CDR3 spans 15 amino acids. CDR3 sequence (DNA): TGTGCCAGCAGCCTCCCAGGGGCCCGTGTATCTGGCTACACCTTC. Its translation: CASSLPGARVSGYTF. The whole variable domain, filled in from reference TRBV5-4 and TRBJ1-2, reads ETGVTQSPTHLIKTRGQQVTLRCSSQSGHNTVSWYQQALGQGPQFIFQYYREEENGRGNFPPRFSGLQFPNYSSELNVNALELDDSALYLCASSLPGARVSGYTFGSGTRLTVV.

The J gene is TRBJ2-1, the V gene TRBV19; D perhaps matches TRBD1 (6 bases). The CDR3 extends over 14 amino acids. Trimming pared 7 bases from V and 8 bases from J, leaving 18 bases between. CDR1 and CDR2 (germline): LNHDA, SQIVND (reference sequence). CDR3 in DNA: TGTGCCAGTAAGGACTCCGGGACACGCCATGAGCAGTTCTTC. This translates into CASKDSGTRHEQFF.

The CDR3 DNA sequence: TGTGCCAGCAGTGATGTGGGACAGGTCAAAGGCGGGCAGCCCCAGCATTTT. Translation: CASSDVGQVKGGQPQHF. The rearrangement uses TRBV6-4 and TRBJ1-5; 8 nucleotides match TRBD1. Per germline, CDR1 MRHNA and CDR2 SNTAGT. CDR3 length: 17 residues. Trimming removed 3 bases from V and 7 bases from J; junction bases left unmatched: 14.

The genes are TRBV4-2 and TRBJ1-1; unclear D gene. V dropped 0 bases and J dropped 1 base, with 3 bases sitting between them. Germline V CDR1 and CDR2: LGHNA, YNFKEQ. The CDR3 is 13 residues long. CDR3 loop: CASSQDGNTEAFF. Written as DNA, the CDR3 is TGTGCCAGCAGCCAAGATGGGAACACTGAAGCTTTCTTT.